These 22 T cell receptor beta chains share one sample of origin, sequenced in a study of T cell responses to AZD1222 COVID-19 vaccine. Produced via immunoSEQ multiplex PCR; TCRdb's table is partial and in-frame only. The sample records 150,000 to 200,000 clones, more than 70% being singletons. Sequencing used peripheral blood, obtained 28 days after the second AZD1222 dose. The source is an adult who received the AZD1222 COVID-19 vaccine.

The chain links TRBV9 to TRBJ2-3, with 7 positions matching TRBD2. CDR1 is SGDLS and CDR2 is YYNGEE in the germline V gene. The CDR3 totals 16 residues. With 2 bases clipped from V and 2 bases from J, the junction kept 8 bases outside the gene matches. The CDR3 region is CASSVSGGGNTDTQYF. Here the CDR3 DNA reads TGTGCCAGCAGCGTGTCGGGGGGTGGAAACACAGATACGCAGTATTTT.

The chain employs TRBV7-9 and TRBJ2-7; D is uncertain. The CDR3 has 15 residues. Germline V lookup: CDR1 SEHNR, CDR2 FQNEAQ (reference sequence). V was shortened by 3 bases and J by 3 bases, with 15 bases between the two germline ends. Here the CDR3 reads CASSLGVGLFYEQYF. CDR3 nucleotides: TGTGCCAGCAGCTTGGGTGTCGGGCTATTCTACGAGCAGTACTTC.

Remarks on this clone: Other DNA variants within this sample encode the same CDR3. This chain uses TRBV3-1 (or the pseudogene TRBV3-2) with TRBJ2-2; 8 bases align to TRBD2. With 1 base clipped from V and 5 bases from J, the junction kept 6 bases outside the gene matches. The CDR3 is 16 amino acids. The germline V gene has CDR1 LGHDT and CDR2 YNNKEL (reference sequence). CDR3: CASSQGSGSGTGELFF. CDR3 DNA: TGTGCCAGCAGCCAAGGAAGCGGGAGCGGGACCGGGGAGCTGTTTTTT.

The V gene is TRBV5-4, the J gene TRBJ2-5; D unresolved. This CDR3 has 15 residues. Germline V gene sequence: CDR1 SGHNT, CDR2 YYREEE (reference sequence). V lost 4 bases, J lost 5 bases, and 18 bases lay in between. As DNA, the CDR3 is TGTGCCAGCAGCGCGACCCCCAGCGATGGGGAGACCCAGTACTTC. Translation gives CASSATPSDGETQYF.

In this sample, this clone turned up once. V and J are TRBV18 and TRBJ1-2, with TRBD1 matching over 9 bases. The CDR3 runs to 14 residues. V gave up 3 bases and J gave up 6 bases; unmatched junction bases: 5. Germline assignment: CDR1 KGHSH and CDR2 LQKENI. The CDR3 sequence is CASSPGQGGDGYTF. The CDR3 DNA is TGTGCCAGCTCACCGGGACAGGGCGGTGATGGCTACACCTTC.

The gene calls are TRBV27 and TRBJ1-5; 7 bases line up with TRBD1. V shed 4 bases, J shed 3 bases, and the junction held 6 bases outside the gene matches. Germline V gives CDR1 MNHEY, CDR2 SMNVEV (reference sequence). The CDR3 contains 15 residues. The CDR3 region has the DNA TGTGCCAGCAGTTATGGACAGGCTTTCAATCAGCCCCAGCATTTT. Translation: CASSYGQAFNQPQHF.

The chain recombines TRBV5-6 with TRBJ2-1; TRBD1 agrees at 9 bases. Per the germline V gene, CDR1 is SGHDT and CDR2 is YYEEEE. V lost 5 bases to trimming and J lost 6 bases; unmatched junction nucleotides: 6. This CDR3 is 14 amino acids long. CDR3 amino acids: CASSSGQGFNEQFF. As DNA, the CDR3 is TGTGCCAGCAGTTCGGGACAGGGATTCAATGAGCAGTTCTTC.

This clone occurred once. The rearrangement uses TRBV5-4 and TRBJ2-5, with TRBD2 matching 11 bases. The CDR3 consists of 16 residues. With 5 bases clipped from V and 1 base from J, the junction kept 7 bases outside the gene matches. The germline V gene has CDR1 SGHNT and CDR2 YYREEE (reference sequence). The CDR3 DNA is TGTGCCAGCAGTTCGCGACTAGCGGGACTCCAAGAGACCCAGTACTTC. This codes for CASSSRLAGLQETQYF.

The CDR3 DNA reads as TGTGCCAGCAGCCCGACAGGGAGTAGAGCCGGGGAGCTGTTTTTT. It translates to CASSPTGSRAGELFF. This chain uses TRBV7-3 with TRBJ2-2; TRBD1 aligns across 7 bases. V lost 5 bases, J lost 6 bases, and 9 bases stayed unmatched. The CDR3 totals 15 residues. Germline V gene sequence: CDR1 SGHTA, CDR2 FQGTGA.

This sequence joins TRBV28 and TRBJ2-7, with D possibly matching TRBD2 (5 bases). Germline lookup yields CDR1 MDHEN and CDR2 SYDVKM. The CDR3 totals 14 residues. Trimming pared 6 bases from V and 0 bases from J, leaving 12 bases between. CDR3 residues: CASRVLGSSYEQYF. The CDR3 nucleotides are TGTGCCAGCAGAGTCCTGGGGAGCTCCTACGAGCAGTACTTC. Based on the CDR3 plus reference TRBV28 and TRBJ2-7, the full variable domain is DVKVTQSSRYLVKRTGEKVFLECVQDMDHENMFWYRQDPGLGLRLIYFSYDVKMKEKGDIPEGYSVSREKKERFSLILESASTNQTSMYLCASRVLGSSYEQYFGPGTRLTVT.

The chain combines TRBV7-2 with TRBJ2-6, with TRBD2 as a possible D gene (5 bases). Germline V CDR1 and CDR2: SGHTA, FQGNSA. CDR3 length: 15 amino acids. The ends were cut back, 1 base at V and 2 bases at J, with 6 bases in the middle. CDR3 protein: CASSLGGPGANVLTF. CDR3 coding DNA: TGTGCCAGCAGCTTAGGAGGGCCTGGGGCCAACGTCCTGACTTTC.

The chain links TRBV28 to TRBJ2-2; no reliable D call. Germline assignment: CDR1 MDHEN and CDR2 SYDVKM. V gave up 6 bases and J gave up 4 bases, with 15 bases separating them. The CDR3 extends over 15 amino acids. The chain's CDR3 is CASSRDLGGTGELFF. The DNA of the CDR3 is TGTGCCAGCAGCCGCGACTTGGGCGGCACCGGGGAGCTGTTTTTT.

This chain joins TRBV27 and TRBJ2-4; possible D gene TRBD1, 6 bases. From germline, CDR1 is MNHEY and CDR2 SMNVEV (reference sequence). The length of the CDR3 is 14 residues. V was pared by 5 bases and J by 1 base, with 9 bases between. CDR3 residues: CASSTGLAKNIQYF. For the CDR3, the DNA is TGTGCCAGCAGTACAGGGCTCGCCAAAAACATTCAGTACTTC.

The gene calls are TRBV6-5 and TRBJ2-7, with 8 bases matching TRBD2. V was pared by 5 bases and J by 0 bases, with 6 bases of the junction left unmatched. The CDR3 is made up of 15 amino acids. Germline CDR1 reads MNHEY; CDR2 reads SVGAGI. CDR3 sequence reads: CASSREREPSYEQYF. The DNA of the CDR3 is TGTGCCAGCAGTCGAGAGCGGGAGCCCTCCTACGAGCAGTACTTC.

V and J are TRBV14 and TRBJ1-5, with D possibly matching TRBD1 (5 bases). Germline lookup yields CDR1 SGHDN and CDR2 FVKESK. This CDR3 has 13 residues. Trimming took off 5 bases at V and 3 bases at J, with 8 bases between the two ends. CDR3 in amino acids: CASSSQVNQPQHF. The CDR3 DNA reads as TGTGCCAGCAGCTCACAGGTCAATCAGCCCCAGCATTTT.

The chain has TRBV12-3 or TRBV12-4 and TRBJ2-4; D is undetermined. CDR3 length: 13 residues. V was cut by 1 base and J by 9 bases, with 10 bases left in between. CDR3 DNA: TGTGCCAGCAGTTTAGTGATAGTGGGCATTCAGTACTTC. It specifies CASSLVIVGIQYF.

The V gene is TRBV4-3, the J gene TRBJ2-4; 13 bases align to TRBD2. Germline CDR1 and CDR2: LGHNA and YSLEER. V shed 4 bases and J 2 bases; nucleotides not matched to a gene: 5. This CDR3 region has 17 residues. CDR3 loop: CASSPGTSGDSKNIQYF. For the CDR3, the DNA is TGCGCCAGCAGCCCAGGGACTAGCGGGGACTCCAAAAACATTCAGTACTTC.

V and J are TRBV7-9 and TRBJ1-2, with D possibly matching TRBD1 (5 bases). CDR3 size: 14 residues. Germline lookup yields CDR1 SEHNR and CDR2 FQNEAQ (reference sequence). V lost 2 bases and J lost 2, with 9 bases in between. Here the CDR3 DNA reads TGTGCCAGCAGCTTACGGGGGACGAACTATGGCTACACCTTC. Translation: CASSLRGTNYGYTF.

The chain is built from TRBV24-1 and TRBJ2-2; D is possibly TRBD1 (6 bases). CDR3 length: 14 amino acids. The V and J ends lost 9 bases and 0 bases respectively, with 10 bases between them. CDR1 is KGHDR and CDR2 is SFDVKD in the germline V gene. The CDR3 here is CATSGTPNTGELFF. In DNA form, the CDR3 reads TGTGCCACCTCCGGGACACCGAACACCGGGGAGCTGTTTTTT.

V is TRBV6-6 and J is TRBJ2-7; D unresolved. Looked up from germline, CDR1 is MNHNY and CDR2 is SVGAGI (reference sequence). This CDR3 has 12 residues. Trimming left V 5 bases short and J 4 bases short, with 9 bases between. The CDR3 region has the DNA TGTGCCAGCAGTCCCCCCGAGTACGAGCAGTACTTC. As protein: CASSPPEYEQYF.

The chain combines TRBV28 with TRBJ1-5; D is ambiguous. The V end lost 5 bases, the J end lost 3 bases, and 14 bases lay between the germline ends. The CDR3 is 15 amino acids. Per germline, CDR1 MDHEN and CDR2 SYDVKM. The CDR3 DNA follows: TGTGCCAGCAGTCTCGGGTCCCAGCACAATCAGCCCCAGCATTTT. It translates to CASSLGSQHNQPQHF.

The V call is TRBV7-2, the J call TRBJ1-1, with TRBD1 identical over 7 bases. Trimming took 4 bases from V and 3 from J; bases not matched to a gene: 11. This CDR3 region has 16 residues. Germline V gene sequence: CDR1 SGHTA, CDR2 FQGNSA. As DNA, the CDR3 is TGTGCCAGCAGCTATCCAGGGGGAGGGGTGGACACTGAAGCTTTCTTT. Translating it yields CASSYPGGGVDTEAFF.